This TCR beta chain was recorded in a study of T cell responses to AZD1222 COVID-19 vaccine. Study-wide results and limits: Among spike-specific TCRs, nearly half reportedly target unmutated variant regions. Possibly, clonal diversity was underestimated; donors were largely white British and included more females. Baseline antibody screening turned up just a handful of seropositive AZD1222 recipients. The study found Spike-specific TCR breadth and depth rose after two AZD1222 doses.

V lost 6 bases, J lost 4 bases, and 15 bases lay in between. From germline, CDR1 is SGHTA and CDR2 FQGNSA. This CDR3 has 14 residues. Remarks on this clone: Its antigen is not identified.

Sequenced by immunoSEQ multiplex PCR; TCRdb stores in-frame clones only, minus some. The profile shows about 92,000 clones, approximately 91% of them singletons. This TCR derives from an adult in good health. The sample here was peripheral blood, taken on day 0 of AZD1222 vaccination. J is TRBJ1-1 and V is TRBV7-2, with TRBD1 as a possible D gene (5 bases). As DNA, the CDR3 is TGTGCCAGCAGACCAATATTGCAGGGCACTGAAGCTTTCTTT. This sequence encodes CASRPILQGTEAFF.